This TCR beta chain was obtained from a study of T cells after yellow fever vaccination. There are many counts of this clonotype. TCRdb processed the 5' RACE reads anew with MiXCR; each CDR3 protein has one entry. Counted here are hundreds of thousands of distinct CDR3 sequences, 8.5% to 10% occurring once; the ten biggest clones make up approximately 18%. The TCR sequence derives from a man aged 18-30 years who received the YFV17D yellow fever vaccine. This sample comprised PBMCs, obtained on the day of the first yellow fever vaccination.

The DNA for the CDR3 is TGCAGTGCCCGGGACAGCAATCAGCCCCAGCATTTT. It yields the protein CSARDSNQPQHF. The chain combines TRBV20-1 with TRBJ1-5, with D maybe TRBD1 (5 bases). CDR3 length: 12 residues. V was trimmed by 6 bases and J by 1 base, leaving 7 bases between them. Germline values: CDR1 DFQATT, CDR2 SNEGSKA (reference sequence).